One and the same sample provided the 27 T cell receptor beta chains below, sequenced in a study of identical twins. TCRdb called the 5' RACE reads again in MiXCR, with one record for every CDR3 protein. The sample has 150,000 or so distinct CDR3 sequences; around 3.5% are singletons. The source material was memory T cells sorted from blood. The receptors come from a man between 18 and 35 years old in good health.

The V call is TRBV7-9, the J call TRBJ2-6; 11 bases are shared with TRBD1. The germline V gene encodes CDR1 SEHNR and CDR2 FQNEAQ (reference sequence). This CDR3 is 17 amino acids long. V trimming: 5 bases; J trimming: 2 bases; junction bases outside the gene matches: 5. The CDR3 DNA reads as TGTGCCAGCAGCGAAGGACAGGGGGCGGCTGGGGCCAACGTCCTGACTTTC. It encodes CASSEGQGAAGANVLTF.

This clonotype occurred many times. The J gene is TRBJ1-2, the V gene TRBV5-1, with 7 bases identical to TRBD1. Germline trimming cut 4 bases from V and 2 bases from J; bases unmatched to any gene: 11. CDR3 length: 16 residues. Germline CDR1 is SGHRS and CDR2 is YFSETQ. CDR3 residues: CASSLAGQRGNYGYTF. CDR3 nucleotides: TGCGCCAGCAGCCTAGCGGGACAGCGAGGGAACTATGGCTACACCTTC.

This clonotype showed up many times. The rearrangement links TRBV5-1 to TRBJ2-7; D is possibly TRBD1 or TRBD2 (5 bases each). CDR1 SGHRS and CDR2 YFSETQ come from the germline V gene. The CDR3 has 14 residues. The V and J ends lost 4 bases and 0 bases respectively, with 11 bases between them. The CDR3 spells CASSPGAGSYEQYF. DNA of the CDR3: TGCGCCAGCAGCCCTGGGGCGGGCTCCTACGAGCAGTACTTC.

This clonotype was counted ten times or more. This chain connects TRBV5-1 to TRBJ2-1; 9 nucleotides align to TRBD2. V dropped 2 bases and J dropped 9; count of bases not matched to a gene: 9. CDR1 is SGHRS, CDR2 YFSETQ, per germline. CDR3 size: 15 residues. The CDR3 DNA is TGCGCCAGCAGCTTCGGTAGCGGGAGCTTCCCTGAGCAGTTCTTC. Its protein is CASSFGSGSFPEQFF.

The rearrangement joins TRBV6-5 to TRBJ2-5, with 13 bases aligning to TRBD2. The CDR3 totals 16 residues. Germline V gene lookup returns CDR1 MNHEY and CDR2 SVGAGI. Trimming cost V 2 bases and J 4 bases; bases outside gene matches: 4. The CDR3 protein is CASSYTSGRGGETQYF. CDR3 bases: TGTGCCAGCAGTTACACTAGCGGGAGGGGCGGAGAGACCCAGTACTTC.

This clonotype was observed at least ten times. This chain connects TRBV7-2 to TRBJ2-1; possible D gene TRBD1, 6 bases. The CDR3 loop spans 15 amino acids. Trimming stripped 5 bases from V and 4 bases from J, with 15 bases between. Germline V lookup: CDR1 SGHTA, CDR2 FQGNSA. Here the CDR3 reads CASSAPGTSYNEQFF. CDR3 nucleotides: TGTGCCAGCAGCGCCCCCGGGACATCTTACAATGAGCAGTTCTTC.

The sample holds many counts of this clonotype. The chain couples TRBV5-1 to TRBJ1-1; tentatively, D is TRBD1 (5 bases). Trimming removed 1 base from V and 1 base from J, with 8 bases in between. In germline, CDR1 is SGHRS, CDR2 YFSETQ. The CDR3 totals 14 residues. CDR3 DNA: TGCGCCAGCAGCTTGCGGGGGGAGAACACTGAAGCTTTCTTT. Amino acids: CASSLRGENTEAFF.

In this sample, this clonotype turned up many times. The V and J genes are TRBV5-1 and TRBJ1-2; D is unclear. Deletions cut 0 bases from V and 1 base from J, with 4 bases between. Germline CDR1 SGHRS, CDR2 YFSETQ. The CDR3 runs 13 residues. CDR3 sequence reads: CASSLGGNYGYTF. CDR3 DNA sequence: TGCGCCAGCAGCTTGGGGGGTAACTATGGCTACACCTTC.

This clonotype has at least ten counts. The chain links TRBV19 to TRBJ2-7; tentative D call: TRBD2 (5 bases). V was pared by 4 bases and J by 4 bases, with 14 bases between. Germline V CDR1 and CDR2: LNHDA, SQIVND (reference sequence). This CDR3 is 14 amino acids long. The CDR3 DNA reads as TGTGCCAGTAGTAAGAGCAGCGGAGAATACGAGCAGTACGTC. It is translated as CASSKSSGEYEQYV.

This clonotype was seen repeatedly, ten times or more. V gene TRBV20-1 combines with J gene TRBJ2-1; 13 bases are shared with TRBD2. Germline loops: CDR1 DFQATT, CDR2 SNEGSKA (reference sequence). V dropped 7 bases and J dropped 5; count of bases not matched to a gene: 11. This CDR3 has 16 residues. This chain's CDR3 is CSVIGLAGVHDNEQFF. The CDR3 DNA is TGCAGTGTTATAGGACTAGCGGGAGTTCACGACAATGAGCAGTTCTTC.

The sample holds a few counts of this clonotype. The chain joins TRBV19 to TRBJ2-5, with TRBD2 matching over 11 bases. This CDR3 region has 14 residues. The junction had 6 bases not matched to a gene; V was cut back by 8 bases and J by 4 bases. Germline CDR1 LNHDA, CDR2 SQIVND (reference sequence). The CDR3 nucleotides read TGTGCCAGTGCCACCGGGACTAGCGGAGAGACCCAGTACTTC. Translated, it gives CASATGTSGETQYF.

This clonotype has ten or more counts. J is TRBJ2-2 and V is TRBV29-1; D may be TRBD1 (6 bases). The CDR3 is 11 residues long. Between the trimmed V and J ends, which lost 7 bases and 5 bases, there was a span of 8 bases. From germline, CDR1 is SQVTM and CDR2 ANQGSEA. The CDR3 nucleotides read TGCAGCGGCACAGGGACCGGGGAGCTGTTTTTT. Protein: CSGTGTGELFF.

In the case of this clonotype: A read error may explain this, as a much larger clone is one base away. The CDR3 is CSAARGSLGETQYF. The CDR3 bases are TGCAGTGCTGCTAGAGGGAGTTTAGGAGAGACCCAGTACTTC. The chain recombines TRBV20-1 with TRBJ2-5; a possible D gene is TRBD2 (5 bases). The CDR3 is 14 amino acids. V was trimmed by 5 bases and J by 4 bases, leaving 17 bases between them. From germline, CDR1 is DFQATT and CDR2 SNEGSKA (reference sequence).

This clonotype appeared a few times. The CDR3 region is CASSPPGGTGETQYF. The CDR3 DNA is TGTGCCAGTAGTCCTCCTGGGGGGACCGGAGAGACCCAGTACTTC. V usage is TRBV19 and J usage is TRBJ2-5, with D possibly TRBD2 on 6 matching bases. CDR1 and CDR2 (germline): LNHDA, SQIVND (reference sequence). V was clipped by 5 bases and J by 4 bases, with 17 bases between them. The CDR3 sequence is 15 residues long.

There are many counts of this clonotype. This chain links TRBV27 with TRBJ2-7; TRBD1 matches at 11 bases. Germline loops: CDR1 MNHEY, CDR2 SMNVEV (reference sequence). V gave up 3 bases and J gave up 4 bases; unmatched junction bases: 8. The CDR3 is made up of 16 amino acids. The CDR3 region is CASSFGGGTGGYEQYV. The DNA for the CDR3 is TGTGCCAGCAGTTTCGGGGGGGGGACAGGGGGTTACGAGCAGTACGTC.

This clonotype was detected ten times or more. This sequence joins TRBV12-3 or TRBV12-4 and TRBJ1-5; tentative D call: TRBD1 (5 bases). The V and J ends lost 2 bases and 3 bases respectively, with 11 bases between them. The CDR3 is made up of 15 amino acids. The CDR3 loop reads CASSLTGLSNQPQHF. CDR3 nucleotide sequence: TGTGCCAGCAGTTTAACGGGACTCTCCAATCAGCCCCAGCATTTT.

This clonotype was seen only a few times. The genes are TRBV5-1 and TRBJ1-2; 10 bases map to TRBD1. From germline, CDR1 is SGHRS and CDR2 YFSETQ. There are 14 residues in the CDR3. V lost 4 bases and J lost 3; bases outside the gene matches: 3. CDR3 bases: TGCGCCAGCAGCCTCGGACAGGGGGACTATGGCTACACCTTC. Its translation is CASSLGQGDYGYTF.

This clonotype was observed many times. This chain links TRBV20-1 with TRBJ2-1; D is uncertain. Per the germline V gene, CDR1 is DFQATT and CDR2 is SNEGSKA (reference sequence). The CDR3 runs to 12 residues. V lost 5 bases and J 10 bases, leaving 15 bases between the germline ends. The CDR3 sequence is CSAGRTPEEQFF. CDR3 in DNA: TGCAGTGCTGGGCGTACACCGGAGGAGCAGTTCTTC.

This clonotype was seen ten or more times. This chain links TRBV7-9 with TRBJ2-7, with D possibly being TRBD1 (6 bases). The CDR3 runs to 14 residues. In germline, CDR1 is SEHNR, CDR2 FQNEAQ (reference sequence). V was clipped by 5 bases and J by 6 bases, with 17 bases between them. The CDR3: CASSPLGQTVEQYV. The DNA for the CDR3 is TGTGCCAGCAGCCCCCTCGGACAGACTGTCGAGCAGTACGTC.

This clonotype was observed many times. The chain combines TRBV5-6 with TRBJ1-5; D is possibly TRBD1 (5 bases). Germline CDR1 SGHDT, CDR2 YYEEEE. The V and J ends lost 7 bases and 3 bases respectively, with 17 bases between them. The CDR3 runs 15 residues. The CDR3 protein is CASGEWGVPNQPQHF. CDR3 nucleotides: TGTGCCAGCGGAGAATGGGGGGTCCCCAATCAGCCCCAGCATTTT.

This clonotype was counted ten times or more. The CDR3 DNA follows: TGTGCCAGCAGTTCGAGGACAAGAGAAACTGAAGCTTTCTTT. This translates into CASSSRTRETEAFF. V and J are TRBV5-6 and TRBJ1-1; possibly TRBD1 for D (5 bases). The CDR3 length is 14 residues. Trimming removed 5 bases from V and 5 bases from J, with 16 bases in between. Looked up from germline, CDR1 is SGHDT and CDR2 is YYEEEE.

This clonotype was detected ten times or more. DNA for the CDR3: TGCAGCGTCCTCGGGGGGGCAGATCGACAGTTCTTC. Translated: CSVLGGADRQFF. V gene TRBV29-1 combines with J gene TRBJ2-1; 8 bases align to TRBD2. Germline lookup yields CDR1 SQVTM and CDR2 ANQGSEA. This CDR3 contains 12 residues. V lost 6 bases and J lost 13; bases outside the gene matches: 11.

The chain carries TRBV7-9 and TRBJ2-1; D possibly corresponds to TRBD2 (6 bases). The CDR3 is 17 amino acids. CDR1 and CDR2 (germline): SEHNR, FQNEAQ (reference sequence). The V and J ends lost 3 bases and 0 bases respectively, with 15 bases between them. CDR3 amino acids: CASSLEIAVSSYNEQFF. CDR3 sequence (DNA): TGTGCCAGCAGCTTGGAGATAGCGGTGAGCTCCTACAATGAGCAGTTCTTC.

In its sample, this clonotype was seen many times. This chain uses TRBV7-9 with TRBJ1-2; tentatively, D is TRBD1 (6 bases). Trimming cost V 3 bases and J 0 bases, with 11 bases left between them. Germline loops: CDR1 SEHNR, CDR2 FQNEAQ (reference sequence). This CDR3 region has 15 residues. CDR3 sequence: CASSFTGIANYGYTF. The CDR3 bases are TGTGCCAGCAGCTTTACAGGGATCGCTAACTATGGCTACACCTTC.

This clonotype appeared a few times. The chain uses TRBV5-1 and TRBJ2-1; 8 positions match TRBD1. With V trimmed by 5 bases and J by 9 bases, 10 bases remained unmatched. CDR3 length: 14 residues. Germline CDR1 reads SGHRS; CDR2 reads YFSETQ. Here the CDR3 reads CASSLVTGGREQFF. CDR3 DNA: TGCGCCAGCAGTCTTGTCACAGGGGGTCGTGAGCAGTTCTTC.

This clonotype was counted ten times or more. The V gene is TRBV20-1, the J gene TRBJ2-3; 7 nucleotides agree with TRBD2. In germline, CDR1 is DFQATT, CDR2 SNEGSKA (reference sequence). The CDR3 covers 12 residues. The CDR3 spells CSEQRRGRAQYF. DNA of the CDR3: TGCAGCGAACAAAGGCGGGGGAGGGCGCAGTATTTT.

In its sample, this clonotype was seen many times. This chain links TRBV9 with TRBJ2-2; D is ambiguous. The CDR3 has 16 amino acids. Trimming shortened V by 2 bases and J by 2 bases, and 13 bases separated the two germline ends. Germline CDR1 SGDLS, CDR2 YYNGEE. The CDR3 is CASSVSLRVNTGELFF. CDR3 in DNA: TGTGCCAGCAGCGTGTCATTACGGGTCAACACCGGGGAGCTGTTTTTT.